A single sample is the source of the 24 T cell receptor beta chains below, sequenced in a study of response to subunit inactivated influenza vaccine. Each CDR3 protein is one row after TCRdb ran MiXCR on the RT-PCR reads. The sample shows about 650,000 distinct CDR3 sequences, approximately 15% of them seen only once. Sequenced material: PBMCs from blood, taken approximately 15 days before vaccination. Receptor source: a man aged 50 to 60 who received an inactivated influenza vaccine.

The chain employs TRBV25-1 and TRBJ2-1; no reliable D call. The length of the CDR3 is 13 residues. V was clipped by 3 bases and J by 3 bases, with 6 bases between them. Germline V gene lookup returns CDR1 MGHDK and CDR2 SYGVNS. Written as DNA, the CDR3 is TGTGCCAGCAGTGACTCTAACTACAATGAGCAGTTCTTC. Amino acid sequence: CASSDSNYNEQFF.

The rearrangement joins TRBV12-3 or TRBV12-4 to TRBJ1-6; D gene ambiguous. The CDR3 extends over 12 amino acids. V gave up 5 bases and J gave up 5 bases, with 4 bases separating them. In DNA form, the CDR3 reads TGTGCCAGCAGTATGAATAATTCACCCCTCCACTTT. It translates to CASSMNNSPLHF.

The sample holds many counts of this clonotype. The gene calls are TRBV28 and TRBJ1-6, with D perhaps matching TRBD1 (6 bases). The germline gives CDR1 MDHEN, CDR2 SYDVKM. Trimming stripped 8 bases from V and 6 bases from J, with 14 bases between. The CDR3 consists of 14 residues. In nucleotides, the CDR3 is TGTGCCAGCCTACGAGGGACAAGTAATTCACCCCTCCACTTT. Its protein is CASLRGTSNSPLHF.

The chain recombines TRBV6-4 with TRBJ2-3, with D perhaps matching TRBD1 (5 bases). Germline V gene data show CDR1 as MRHNA and CDR2 as SNTAGT. This CDR3 has 15 amino acids. Trimming took 6 bases from V and 1 from J, leaving 14 bases between them. Written as DNA, the CDR3 is TGTGCCAGCAGCCTTATGACAGAAGGCACAGATACGCAGTATTTT. This sequence encodes CASSLMTEGTDTQYF.

This clonotype was detected many times. The chain carries TRBV12-3 or TRBV12-4 and TRBJ2-1; possible D gene TRBD1, 5 bases. The length of the CDR3 is 14 residues. The V and J ends lost 3 bases and 4 bases respectively, with 10 bases between them. The CDR3 bases are TGTGCCAGCAGTTTCTTGACAGAATACAATGAGCAGTTCTTC. Protein: CASSFLTEYNEQFF.

J is TRBJ2-1 and V is TRBV7-2; 10 nucleotides align to TRBD2. The CDR3 runs 16 residues. V dropped 6 bases and J dropped 6; count of bases not matched to a gene: 11. Germline CDR1 and CDR2: SGHTA and FQGNSA. The CDR3 DNA is TGTGCCAGCAGTTCCGTCGGGCTAGCGGGAGCCAATGAGCAGTTCTTC. Amino acid sequence: CASSSVGLAGANEQFF.

This clonotype was counted only a few times. The chain carries TRBV28 and TRBJ2-7, with D tentatively TRBD2 (5 bases). Trimming removed 5 bases at V and 5 bases at J, with 19 bases between. The CDR3 contains 15 residues. Germline CDR1 is MDHEN and CDR2 is SYDVKM. CDR3 sequence: CASSPHNAGKDEQYF. The CDR3 coding sequence is TGTGCCAGCAGTCCCCATAATGCGGGTAAAGACGAGCAGTACTTC.

This clonotype was recorded a few times. This chain links TRBV11-2 with TRBJ2-7; D call uncertain. The V end lost 0 bases, the J end lost 7 bases, and 16 bases lay between the germline ends. The CDR3 loop spans 15 amino acids. Germline V gene lookup returns CDR1 SGHAT and CDR2 FQNNGV. The DNA of the CDR3 is TGTGCCAGCAGCTTAGATCGCGCACCCGCCTTAGAGCAGTACTTC. It encodes CASSLDRAPALEQYF. The variable domain in full, completed from reference TRBV11-2 and TRBJ2-7, reads EAGVAQSPRYKIIEKRQSVAFWCNPISGHATLYWYQQILGQGPKLLIQFQNNGVVDDSQLPKDRFSAERLKGVDSTLKIQPAKLEDSAVYLCASSLDRAPALEQYFGPGTRLTVT.

The chain employs TRBV18 and TRBJ2-1; D perhaps matches TRBD1 (5 bases). Between the trimmed V and J ends, which lost 5 bases and 0 bases, there was a span of 8 bases. The CDR3 totals 14 residues. Looked up from germline, CDR1 is KGHSH and CDR2 is LQKENI. Written as DNA, the CDR3 is TGTGCCAGCTCAGCGGACAACTCCTACAATGAGCAGTTCTTC. Residues: CASSADNSYNEQFF.

This clonotype was found many times. For the CDR3, the DNA is TGTGCCAGCAGTTGGAGCGGGAGCTATGAGCAGTTCTTC. Translating it yields CASSWSGSYEQFF. J is TRBJ2-1 and V is TRBV6-2 or TRBV6-3; 8 bases are shared with TRBD2. Germline-derived CDR1 and CDR2 are MNHEY and SVGEGT. V trimming: 4 bases; J trimming: 8 bases; junction bases outside the gene matches: 4. CDR3 length: 13 amino acids.

The rearrangement uses TRBV5-4 and TRBJ2-5; TRBD2 matches 10 bases. The length of the CDR3 is 15 residues. The J segment lost 4 bases and the V segment lost 2 bases, leaving 5 bases of the junction unmatched. Germline V gene sequence: CDR1 SGHNT, CDR2 YYREEE (reference sequence). DNA of the CDR3: TGTGCCAGCAGCTTATCTAGCGGGAGACTAGAGACCCAGTACTTC. It codes for CASSLSSGRLETQYF.

This clonotype was picked up a small number of times. The V and J genes are TRBV7-9 and TRBJ2-5; no clear D. V was shortened by 3 bases and J by 0 bases, with 8 bases between the two germline ends. The CDR3 is 14 residues long. Per the germline V gene, CDR1 is SEHNR and CDR2 is FQNEAQ (reference sequence). CDR3 sequence (DNA): TGTGCCAGCAGCTTTCTTGGGTACCAAGAGACCCAGTACTTC. It is translated as CASSFLGYQETQYF.

The chain recombines TRBV5-6 with TRBJ2-7, with D unclear. Germline loops: CDR1 SGHDT, CDR2 YYEEEE. The V gene lost 3 bases and the J gene lost 3 bases, with 10 bases spanning the gap. The CDR3 loop spans 13 amino acids. In DNA form, the CDR3 reads TGTGCCAGCAGCTGGACGGCGGACTACGAGCAGTACTTC. It encodes CASSWTADYEQYF.

This clonotype has a handful of counts. The gene calls are TRBV3-1 and TRBJ2-1; 12 bases agree with TRBD2. J was trimmed by 5 bases and V by 4 bases; bases with no gene match: 3. The V gene's germline CDR1 is LGHDT and CDR2 YNNKEL (reference sequence). The CDR3 spans 15 residues. Here the CDR3 DNA reads TGTGCCAGCAGCCGCAGACTAGCGGGAGACAATGAGCAGTTCTTC. As protein: CASSRRLAGDNEQFF.

Remarks on this clonotype: It may be a read error: a sequence one base away is much more abundant. V usage is TRBV4-3 and J usage is TRBJ1-6, with D uncertain. The CDR3 is 15 residues long. Trimming shortened V by 0 bases and J by 0 bases, and 3 bases separated the two germline ends. Per the germline V gene, CDR1 is LGHNA and CDR2 is YSLEER. This CDR3 reads CASSQESSYNSPLHF. CDR3 in DNA: TGCGCCAGCAGCCAAGAGAGCTCCTATAATTCACCCCTCCACTTT.

This clonotype showed up just a few times. CDR3 nucleotide sequence: TGTGCCAGCAGCCGGTTGAACGAGCAGTACTTC. It specifies CASSRLNEQYF. This chain connects TRBV6-5 to TRBJ2-7; no clear D. The CDR3 has 11 amino acids. With 6 bases removed from V and 5 bases from J, the gap between germline ends came to 8 bases. Germline CDR1 and CDR2: MNHEY and SVGAGI.

This clonotype has just a few counts. One junction end does not reproduce the germline sequence, and a read error may be involved. The chain has TRBV6-1 and TRBJ2-7; 11 nucleotides match TRBD2. This CDR3 comprises 17 residues. Germline V gives CDR1 MNHNS, CDR2 SASEGT. CDR3 nucleotide sequence: TGTGCCATCAGTGAAGCTAGCGGGGGGCAATCCTCCTACGAGCAGTACTTC. Residues: CAISEASGGQSSYEQYF.

This CDR3 is CASSPQLNTEAFF. CDR3 in DNA: TGTGCCAGCAGCCCACAGTTGAACACTGAAGCTTTCTTT. The chain joins TRBV7-3 to TRBJ1-1; D remains unclear. Germline values: CDR1 SGHTA, CDR2 FQGTGA. This CDR3 is built from 13 residues. Trimming shortened V by 5 bases and J by 0 bases, and 7 bases separated the two germline ends.

This clonotype showed up just once. This chain joins TRBV6-1 and TRBJ2-2; D not certain. V lost 6 bases and J lost 0, with 14 bases in between. CDR3 length: 16 residues. Per the germline V gene, CDR1 is MNHNS and CDR2 is SASEGT. The CDR3 DNA is TGTGCCAGCAGCCGGTTCACTGGGGCGAACACCGGGGAGCTGTTTTTT. Translation gives CASSRFTGANTGELFF.

This chain connects TRBV3-1 to TRBJ2-3, with D maybe TRBD2 (7 bases). V lost 1 base and J 6 bases, leaving 17 bases between the germline ends. Germline assignment: CDR1 LGHDT and CDR2 YNNKEL (reference sequence). There are 16 residues in the CDR3. CDR3 in DNA: TGTGCCAGCAGCCAAGCTTTGGGGGGGGGCCCCGATACGCAGTATTTT. The encoded protein is CASSQALGGGPDTQYF.

This clonotype has only a few counts. The V gene is TRBV2, the J gene TRBJ1-1, with TRBD1 as a possible D gene (6 bases). Looked up from germline, CDR1 is SNHLY and CDR2 is FYNNEI. V lost 7 bases, J lost 1 base, and 13 bases lay in between. The CDR3 loop spans 14 amino acids. Written as DNA, the CDR3 is TGTGCCAGCACCATGAGGGGGGGGAACACTGAAGCTTTCTTT. Its translation: CASTMRGGNTEAFF. Filled out from reference TRBV2 and TRBJ1-1, the complete variable domain reads EPEVTQTPSHQVTQMGQEVILRCVPISNHLYFYWYRQILGQKVEFLVSFYNNEISEKSEIFDDQFSVERPDGSNFTLKIRSTKLEDSAMYFCASTMRGGNTEAFFGQGTRLTVV.

This clonotype was observed many times. This chain joins TRBV9 and TRBJ2-3; perhaps TRBD2 as D (7 bases). Trimming took 1 base from V and 2 from J, leaving 11 bases between them. The CDR3 sequence is 15 residues long. In germline, CDR1 is SGDLS, CDR2 YYNGEE. CDR3 sequence: CASSVRGGFTDTQYF. DNA for the CDR3: TGTGCCAGCAGCGTAAGGGGGGGATTCACAGATACGCAGTATTTT.

This chain connects TRBV7-9 to TRBJ2-3, with D possibly TRBD2 on 6 matching bases. Trimming took 5 bases from V and 5 from J, leaving 20 bases between them. The germline CDR1 and CDR2 sequences are SEHNR and FQNEAQ (reference sequence). CDR3 length: 16 amino acids. CDR3 DNA: TGTGCCAGCAGCCCGGGAGAGGGAGCACCCATAGATACGCAGTATTTT. Translating it yields CASSPGEGAPIDTQYF. Based on the CDR3 plus reference TRBV7-9 and TRBJ2-3, the full variable domain is DTGVSQNPRHKITKRGQNVTFRCDPISEHNRLYWYRQTLGQGPEFLTYFQNEAQLEKSRLLSDRFSAERPKGSFSTLEIQRTEQGDSAMYLCASSPGEGAPIDTQYFGPGTRLTVL.

The V and J genes are TRBV28 and TRBJ2-7; tentative D call: TRBD1 (5 bases). Germline lookup yields CDR1 MDHEN and CDR2 SYDVKM. This CDR3 has 16 residues. Trimming shortened V by 1 base and J by 2 bases, and 15 bases separated the two germline ends. The CDR3 DNA is TGTGCCAGCAGTTTATTCAGCAGTGGGGCAGCCTACGAGCAGTACTTC. This encodes CASSLFSSGAAYEQYF.